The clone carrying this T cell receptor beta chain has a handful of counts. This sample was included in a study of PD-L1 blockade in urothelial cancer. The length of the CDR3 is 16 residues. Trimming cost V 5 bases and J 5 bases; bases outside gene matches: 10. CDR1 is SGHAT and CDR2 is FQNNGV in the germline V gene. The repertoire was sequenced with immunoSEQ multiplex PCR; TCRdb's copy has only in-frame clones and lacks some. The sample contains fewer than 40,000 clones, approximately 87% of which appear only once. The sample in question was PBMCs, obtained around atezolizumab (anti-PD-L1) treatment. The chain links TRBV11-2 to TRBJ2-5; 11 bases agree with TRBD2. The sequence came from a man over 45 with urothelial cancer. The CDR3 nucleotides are TGTGCCAGCAGCCAAGGGGTAGCGGGGGGGCAGGAGACCCAGTACTTC. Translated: CASSQGVAGGQETQYF.